A single sample is the source of the 23 T cell receptor beta chains below, sequenced in a study of cytomegalovirus exposure and HLA in healthy donors. Sequencing used immunoSEQ multiplex PCR; TCRdb keeps in-frame clones, though not all of them. The profile covers 200,000 or so clones, with 84% appearing a single time and roughly 13% taken by the ten largest. Source material: PBMCs. The receptor source for this set is a woman in her 30s in good health and CMV-seropositive.

The V gene is TRBV6-6, the J gene TRBJ1-5; the match to TRBD1 covers 8 bases. CDR1 and CDR2 (germline): MNHNY, SVGAGI (reference sequence). The CDR3 runs 14 residues. V was clipped by 7 bases and J by 7 bases; unmatched bases: 9. For the CDR3, the DNA is TGTGCCAGCACCACGACGGACAGGGCGCAGCCCCAGCATTTT. This gives the protein CASTTTDRAQPQHF.

This clone was counted a single time. The chain couples TRBV11-1 to TRBJ2-1; 7 bases line up with TRBD2. CDR3 length equals 14 residues. Trimming cost V 5 bases and J 0 bases; bases outside gene matches: 1. The V gene's germline CDR1 is SGHAT and CDR2 FQDESV (reference sequence). The CDR3 protein is CASSRGSSYNEQFF. CDR3 nucleotides: TGTGCCAGCAGCCGCGGGAGCTCCTACAATGAGCAGTTCTTC.

The rearrangement uses TRBV5-1 and TRBJ1-1; 9 nucleotides agree with TRBD1. Per germline, CDR1 SGHRS and CDR2 YFSETQ. V gave up 0 bases and J gave up 4 bases; unmatched junction bases: 4. CDR3 length: 15 residues. CDR3 residues: CASSLVQGASTEAFF. CDR3 in DNA: TGCGCCAGCAGCTTGGTACAGGGGGCCAGCACTGAAGCTTTCTTT.

This rearrangement joins TRBV5-4 to TRBJ2-4; a possible D gene is TRBD2 (6 bases). Germline V lookup: CDR1 SGHNT, CDR2 YYREEE (reference sequence). CDR3 size: 14 residues. V was cut by 3 bases and J by 6 bases, with 13 bases left in between. Written as DNA, the CDR3 is TGTGCCAGCAGCTCATGGGGAGGCGGAAACATTCAGTACTTC. Translation: CASSSWGGGNIQYF.

The J gene is TRBJ2-1, the V gene TRBV11-3; 9 bases are shared with TRBD2. The CDR3 has 15 amino acids. V dropped 2 bases and J dropped 7; count of bases not matched to a gene: 6. From germline, CDR1 is SGHNT and CDR2 YENEEA. CDR3 nucleotide sequence: TGTGCCAGCAGCTTACTAGCGGGGCCCTTTAATGAGCAGTTCTTC. It yields the protein CASSLLAGPFNEQFF.

The chain links TRBV27 to TRBJ1-2; D may be TRBD1 (6 bases). The CDR3 runs to 13 residues. V was trimmed by 6 bases and J by 4 bases, leaving 12 bases between them. From germline, CDR1 is MNHEY and CDR2 SMNVEV (reference sequence). The CDR3 loop reads CASSLTGLYGYTF. CDR3 DNA sequence: TGTGCCAGCAGCCTCACAGGGCTCTATGGCTACACCTTC.

The table lists this clone with a count of one. CDR3 in amino acids: CASSLTAAGNTIYF. The CDR3 DNA reads as TGTGCCAGCAGCCTTACAGCAGCTGGAAACACCATATATTTT. The rearrangement uses TRBV6-5 and TRBJ1-3; D is unresolved. The CDR3 spans 14 residues. Looked up from germline, CDR1 is MNHEY and CDR2 is SVGAGI. V was clipped by 6 bases and J by 2 bases, with 11 bases between them.

The V and J genes are TRBV11-3 and TRBJ2-7; TRBD2 is a possible D gene (5 bases). This CDR3 spans 13 amino acids. V lost 5 bases, J lost 1 base, and 9 bases lay in between. From germline, CDR1 is SGHNT and CDR2 YENEEA. CDR3 in amino acids: CASSPGSSYEQYF. DNA of the CDR3: TGTGCCAGCAGCCCTGGGAGTTCCTACGAGCAGTACTTC.

This chain uses TRBV5-6 with TRBJ2-3; weak D call: TRBD1 (6 bases). The CDR3 has 15 amino acids. V lost 0 bases, J lost 4 bases, and 12 bases lay in between. Germline V lookup: CDR1 SGHDT, CDR2 YYEEEE. The chain's CDR3 is CASSLGQGSPDTQYF. For the CDR3, the DNA is TGTGCCAGCAGCTTGGGCCAGGGGAGTCCAGATACGCAGTATTTT.

The J gene is TRBJ2-3, the V gene TRBV6-1, with TRBD1 matching 9 bases. V trimming: 8 bases; J trimming: 4 bases; junction bases outside the gene matches: 1. Germline V gene data show CDR1 as MNHNS and CDR2 as SASEGT. The CDR3 consists of 12 residues. The CDR3 coding sequence is TGTGCCAGCTGGACAGGGGCAGATACGCAGTATTTT. Translated: CASWTGADTQYF.

The chain joins TRBV6-1 to TRBJ2-7; 8 bases are a match to TRBD2. V trimming: 7 bases; J trimming: 1 base; junction bases outside the gene matches: 9. This CDR3 spans 15 amino acids. Germline CDR1 reads MNHNS; CDR2 reads SASEGT. CDR3 bases: TGTGCCAGCATTTTTGGGCGGGAGGTTTCCTACGAGCAGTACTTC. It encodes CASIFGREVSYEQYF.

V gene TRBV19 combines with J gene TRBJ2-7, with D possibly matching TRBD2 (6 bases). Germline CDR1 and CDR2: LNHDA and SQIVND (reference sequence). The V and J ends lost 6 bases and 0 bases respectively, with 12 bases between them. This CDR3 has 14 residues. This chain's CDR3 is CASRERVSSYEQYF. The CDR3 region has the DNA TGTGCCAGTAGGGAGCGGGTAAGCTCCTACGAGCAGTACTTC.

The chain links TRBV5-1 to TRBJ2-7, with a weak D call TRBD1 (5 bases). The CDR3 has 13 amino acids. Trimming pared 2 bases from V and 3 bases from J, leaving 9 bases between. Germline lookup yields CDR1 SGHRS and CDR2 YFSETQ. CDR3 bases: TGCGCCAGCAGCTTTGACAGAAACTACGAGCAGTACTTC. Amino acids: CASSFDRNYEQYF.

The chain employs TRBV4-2 and TRBJ2-6; D not certain. The CDR3 is 18 amino acids. CDR1 is LGHNA, CDR2 YNFKEQ, per germline. V was trimmed by 0 bases and J by 4 bases, leaving 16 bases between them. The CDR3 nucleotides read TGTGCCAGCAGCCAAGAACAAATAGGCCAGGCCGGGGCCAACGTCCTGACTTTC. This gives the protein CASSQEQIGQAGANVLTF.

The V gene is TRBV6-5, the J gene TRBJ2-7; 9 bases are shared with TRBD1. This CDR3 contains 15 residues. The germline V gene encodes CDR1 MNHEY and CDR2 SVGAGI. The trim removed 6 bases at V and 5 bases at J, leaving 11 bases unmatched. This CDR3 reads CASRASGTGSDEQYF. CDR3 coding DNA: TGTGCCAGCAGAGCTTCCGGGACAGGGTCGGACGAGCAGTACTTC.

The J gene is TRBJ2-1, the V gene TRBV5-1, with 14 bases lining up with TRBD2. This CDR3 region has 15 residues. V shed 6 bases, J shed 6 bases, and the junction held 5 bases outside the gene matches. Looked up from germline, CDR1 is SGHRS and CDR2 is YFSETQ. CDR3 coding DNA: TGCGCCAGCACCGAAGGACTAGCGGGAGGCAATGAGCAGTTCTTC. Amino acid sequence: CASTEGLAGGNEQFF.

The chain has TRBV19 and TRBJ2-3; 10 bases fit TRBD2. J gave up 6 bases and V 7 bases, and 7 bases lay outside the gene matches. The germline gives CDR1 LNHDA, CDR2 SQIVND (reference sequence). This CDR3 region has 14 residues. CDR3: CASNPLAGTDTQYF. The CDR3 nucleotides read TGTGCCAGTAACCCACTAGCGGGAACGGATACGCAGTATTTT.

This chain uses TRBV9 with TRBJ1-3; D is ambiguous. This CDR3 is 17 amino acids long. The germline V gene has CDR1 SGDLS and CDR2 YYNGEE. Trimming removed 4 bases from V and 0 bases from J, with 17 bases in between. The CDR3 reads CASSPGRNVGSGNTIYF. CDR3 nucleotides: TGTGCCAGCAGCCCAGGCAGGAATGTTGGCTCTGGAAACACCATATATTTT.

The genes are TRBV30 and TRBJ1-4; tentatively, D is TRBD1 (5 bases). CDR3 length: 16 amino acids. Germline lookup yields CDR1 GTSNPN and CDR2 SVGIG (reference sequence). V shed 7 bases and J shed 0 bases, with 18 bases lying between them. The CDR3 DNA reads as TGTGCCTCCAAACTAAGGGGCAGAGCAACTAATGAAAAACTGTTTTTT. It specifies CASKLRGRATNEKLFF.

V usage is TRBV6-5 and J usage is TRBJ2-1; possible D gene TRBD2, 6 bases. This CDR3 is built from 15 residues. The ends were cut back, 4 bases at V and 9 bases at J, with 19 bases in the middle. Looked up from germline, CDR1 is MNHEY and CDR2 is SVGAGI. The CDR3 protein is CASSSGTVRGREQFF. CDR3 nucleotides: TGTGCCAGCAGTTCCGGGACTGTACGGGGCCGTGAGCAGTTCTTC.

V and J are TRBV10-3 and TRBJ1-2; the match to TRBD1 covers 8 bases. The V gene's germline CDR1 is ENHRY and CDR2 SYGVKD. CDR3 size: 13 residues. Trimming removed 6 bases from V and 8 bases from J; junction bases left unmatched: 8. The CDR3: CAISGPTGAGYTF. The DNA of the CDR3 is TGTGCCATCAGCGGGCCGACAGGGGCGGGCTACACCTTC.

With respect to this clone: One end of the junction varies from germline; a read error may be responsible. The J gene is TRBJ2-7, the V gene TRBV28; D not certain. The CDR3 has 13 residues. Looked up from germline, CDR1 is MDHEN and CDR2 is SYDVKM. Here the CDR3 reads CASSPALRYGQYF. The CDR3 bases are TGTGCCAGCAGCCCCGCCCTCAGGTACGGGCAGTACTTC.

The J gene is TRBJ1-4, the V gene TRBV20-1; D ambiguous. The length of the CDR3 is 11 residues. Trimming took 3 bases from V and 8 from J, leaving 7 bases between them. Germline assignment: CDR1 DFQATT and CDR2 SNEGSKA (reference sequence). For the CDR3, the DNA is TGCAGTGCTAGGCGGAGGGAAAAACTGTTTTTT. Its protein is CSARRREKLFF.